This section outlines one TCR beta chain sequence together with its context. The antigen it binds to is not known. The record has no base qualities; no much larger clone is one base away. Cut back by 4 bases and 7 bases, the V and J ends lie 24 bases apart. Its CDR3 holds 17 amino acids, cysteine through phenylalanine. Of the read, only the CDR3 DNA is kept; its 51 bases are in frame from base 1. CDR1 and CDR2 (SGHKS, YYEKEE) derive from the germline V gene (reference sequence). The record originates from a study of shared clonotypes between healthy human individuals (dated by TCRdb to 2018 to 2021). For context, the study as a whole: The cohort included a few men and a couple of women between 18 and 49 years of age. For each donor, CD4 naive and CD4 memory were each run on three plates, CD8 naive on two plates, and CD8 memory on one plate. The study deeply sequenced blood TCR repertoires of five healthy adults to estimate repertoire size and the extent of clonotype sharing between individuals. To increase sequencing depth and limit assay-specific biases, TCR repertoire library preparation and sequencing were carried out by different laboratories using diverse techniques. Per donor, leukapheresis produced somewhere between about 0.8 and 9.5 billion PBMCs.

The donors were healthy, HIV-negative adults who had no recently reported acute infections or vaccinations. Only Caucasian adults living in Nashville, Tennessee, USA were represented among the donors. CD4+ T cells were enriched by magnetic negative selection, after which naive cells were positively selected on CD45RA and the negative fraction was taken as the memory subset. After blood collection by leukapheresis, PBMCs were isolated using Ficoll-Histopaque density gradient centrifugation and then cryopreserved in the vapor phase of liquid nitrogen. Purity and quantity of every magnetically sorted T cell population were checked by analytical flow cytometry. From each sorted fraction, genomic DNA was isolated and quantified by UV absorbance on a Nanodrop 2000c. On the study overall, not on this receptor specifically: Compared with non-shared clonotypes, clonotypes shared by all four sorted-subset donors had higher generation probabilities. Because the study included only a small number of donors, the genetic and exposure-history diversity represented was limited. Even with the large sequencing depth, rarefaction of the sorted-subset datasets indicated that sequencing was incomplete. Sharing across four donors was observed for approximately 5% of naive CD4, over 3% of naive CD8, 2% to 2.5% of memory CD4, and about 0.39% of memory CD8 clonotypes. Sampling was restricted to blood, and TCR repertoires in tissue are likely to differ from TCR repertoires in blood. Larger estimated clonotype richness was generally found for naive subsets than for memory subsets. Pairwise subsampling led to the expectation that sequencing depth would affect the degree of clonotype sharing among donors.

Using the deep immunoSEQ assay, multiplex PCR amplified TCR CDR3 regions from genomic DNA. Extracted genomic DNA from each cell subset was spread evenly across all wells of several immunoSEQ 96-well plates, with each plate serving as a replicate. For sorted subsets, around 0.2 ug of genomic DNA, equivalent to around 30,000 T cell genomes, went into each replicate PCR. Purified libraries were measured with a Qubit 3.0 fluorometer, size-checked on a Bioanalyzer 2100, and measured again with the KAPA Library Quantification kit. Each immunoSEQ 96-well plate was sequenced on its own single-read 150-cycle Illumina NextSeq 550 flow cell. Per the source publication's procedure: Because the immunoSEQ output held only junctional sequences and lacked quality scores, the filtering could not match the filtering applied to full-length reads. Sequences were annotated with PyIR, a Python wrapper for IgBLAST v1.9, and V/J genes and CDR3 were assigned using IMGT germline references. Reads were removed for weak V/J assignments (E-value above 1e-6), missing CDR3, stop codons, out-of-frame junctions, or ambiguous translated residues. A V3J clonotype was defined by an identical inferred V gene, J gene, and CDR3 amino acid sequence. The percentage overlap between two repertoires was calculated by dividing the number of shared unique clonotypes by the size of the smaller repertoire. Richness of each repertoire was evaluated using RTK rarefaction, the Chao1 estimator, and Recon v2.1 estimates of unobserved clonotypes. OLGA was used to compute generation probabilities for all TCRbeta clonotypes that the gDNA method yielded from a handful of donors. TCRdb took this table from immuneACCESS and kept in-frame rearrangements with V and J called. Such tables lack part of the clones; where checked against another copy, unresolved V genes explain under half of the gap, and the rest is unexplained. Clonal size and the V and J genes are those of that table, whereas D and trimming came from the DNA. The sample table shows about 2.4 million clones, and 93% are seen once. Of the sample, approximately 0.36% falls within the top ten clones.

The TCR sequence derives from a young man in good health. Some clones in this sample may be carry-over from other donors' samples. The sample comprised naive CD4+ T cells from PBMCs. The cell subset or site tag for this specimen amounts to: CD45RA+ positively selected. The sequence links TRBV5-5 to TRBJ1-5, with TRBD1 tentatively as D gene (5 bases match). The CDR3 in this case is CASSLGAGARAWQPQHF. Here is the DNA: TGTGCCAGCAGCCTTGGGGCAGGAGCCCGGGCATGGCAGCCCCAGCATTTT.